The 31 T cell receptor beta chains below all came from one sample that was sequenced in a study of Graves' ophthalmopathy and Graves' hyperthyroidism. Amplification targeted the TCR beta CDR3 regions, with RNA transcripts as the source material. An initial RT-PCR round employing HTBI primers preceded a second-round multiplex PCR. TCRdb analysed the multiplex PCR reads with MiXCR anew, one entry per CDR3 protein. The data show tens of thousands of distinct CDR3 sequences, around 52% seen once. Sequencing was carried out using peripheral blood. The origin of the receptors is an adult man with Graves' ophthalmopathy.

As regards this clonotype: A junction boundary mismatches the germline segment, possibly from a read error. V is TRBV2 and J is TRBJ2-3; 8 nucleotides align to TRBD2. The germline V gene has CDR1 SNHLY and CDR2 FYNNEI. There are 18 residues in the CDR3. The chain's CDR3 is CASCERPGGQVGTDTQYF. Here the CDR3 DNA reads TGTGCCAGCTGTGAGAGACCGGGGGGGCAGGTTGGCACAGATACGCAATATTTT. Full variable domain (missing parts from reference TRBV2 and TRBJ2-3): EPEVTQTPSHQVTQMGQEVILRCVPISNHLYFYWYRQILGQKVEFLVSFYNNEISEKSEIFDDQFSVERPDGSNFTLKIRSTKLEDSAMYFCASCERPGGQVGTDTQYFGPGTRLTVL.

As for this clonotype: A read error may explain this, as a much larger clone is one base away. V gene TRBV4-1 combines with J gene TRBJ2-1; 11 nucleotides align to TRBD2. This CDR3 is built from 18 residues. The germline CDR1 and CDR2 sequences are MGHRA and YSYEKL. In nucleotides, the CDR3 is TGCGCCGGCAGCCAGGCTCTTATAGCGGGGGGGCATCCGGATGAGCAGTTCTTC. Translated, it gives CAGSQALIAGGHPDEQFF.

There are many counts of this clonotype. The gene calls are TRBV6-4 and TRBJ2-7, with TRBD1 identical over 7 bases. J lost 2 bases, V lost 5 bases, and 6 bases had no gene match. The CDR3 is made up of 14 amino acids. Germline lookup yields CDR1 MRHNA and CDR2 SNTAGT. CDR3 DNA: TGTGCCAGCAGTCGAGGGACAGCTCCCTACGAGCAGTACGTC. Encoded protein: CASSRGTAPYEQYV.

This clonotype was detected ten times or more. The chain recombines TRBV20-1 with TRBJ2-1, with D perhaps being TRBD1 or TRBD2 (6 bases each). Per germline, CDR1 DFQATT and CDR2 SNEGSKA (reference sequence). The CDR3 is 16 residues long. V was trimmed by 0 bases and J by 0 bases, leaving 12 bases between them. CDR3 sequence: CSARDRGAGSYNEQFF. CDR3 coding DNA: TGCAGTGCTAGAGATAGGGGGGCGGGCTCCTACAATGAGCAGTTCTTC.

The CDR3 DNA sequence: TGTGCCAGCAGCCCCGGGACTAGCGGGGGAGACGAGCAGTACGTC. Translating gives CASSPGTSGGDEQYV. The V and J genes are TRBV25-1 and TRBJ2-7; TRBD2 matches 14 bases. Looked up from germline, CDR1 is MGHDK and CDR2 is SYGVNS. This CDR3 has 15 residues. Germline trimming cut 6 bases from V and 5 bases from J; bases unmatched to any gene: 6.

This sequence joins TRBV19 and TRBJ2-3; the D call may be TRBD1 or TRBD2 (5 bases each). Trimming cost V 6 bases and J 0 bases, with 13 bases left between them. Germline CDR1 LNHDA, CDR2 SQIVND (reference sequence). CDR3 length equals 15 residues. CDR3 in DNA: TGTGCCAGTAGAACCCGGGACCGTAGCACAGATACGCAGTATTTT. Encoded protein: CASRTRDRSTDTQYF.

This chain links TRBV9 with TRBJ2-3, with TRBD2 matching over 16 bases. The trim removed 4 bases at V and 4 bases at J, leaving 12 bases unmatched. CDR1 is SGDLS and CDR2 is YYNGEE in the germline V gene. The CDR3 has 19 residues. CDR3: CASSLTGTSGRADADTQYF. The CDR3 nucleotides read TGTGCCAGCAGCTTAACCGGGACTAGCGGGAGGGCGGATGCAGATACGCAGTATTTT.

This clonotype has ten or more counts. The chain couples TRBV6-4 to TRBJ1-2; no definite D call. Trimming stripped 0 bases from V and 9 bases from J, with 17 bases between. The CDR3 spans 15 residues. Germline CDR1 and CDR2: MRHNA and SNTAGT. The CDR3 here is CASSDSKSDIESYTF. The DNA for the CDR3 is TGTGCCAGCAGTGACTCGAAAAGCGACATTGAAAGCTACACCTTC.

Relative to its sample, this clonotype is medium-sized. The rearrangement links TRBV25-1 to TRBJ2-7, with a tentative D call TRBD1 (6 bases). Germline values: CDR1 MGHDK, CDR2 SYGVNS. This CDR3 spans 14 amino acids. The V and J ends lost 4 bases and 2 bases respectively, with 12 bases between them. The CDR3 DNA is TGTGCCAGCAGTGTAGACAGGCCACCCTACGAGCAGTACTTC. Amino acids: CASSVDRPPYEQYF.

This clonotype has at least ten counts. The chain is built from TRBV5-1 and TRBJ1-1; D might be TRBD1 (6 bases). Trimming cost V 4 bases and J 2 bases, with 12 bases left between them. This CDR3 contains 14 residues. From germline, CDR1 is SGHRS and CDR2 YFSETQ. The CDR3 loop is CASSPGQTNTEAFF. DNA for the CDR3: TGCGCCAGCAGCCCCGGACAGACAAACACTGAAGCTTTCTTT.

The genes are TRBV3-1 and TRBJ2-7, with D hard to call. The CDR3 has 13 residues. From germline, CDR1 is LGHDT and CDR2 YNNKEL (reference sequence). Trimming removed 2 bases at V and 4 bases at J, with 9 bases between. The DNA for the CDR3 is TGTGCCAGCAGCCAAAACAGAATGTACGAGCAGTACTTC. Its translation: CASSQNRMYEQYF.

Concerning this clonotype itself: Its ends do not fully match the called genes, so a read error is possible. The chain recombines TRBV12-3 or TRBV12-4 with TRBJ2-1, with unresolved D. This CDR3 is 11 amino acids long. CDR3 sequence reads: CASTLGYEQFF. CDR3 nucleotide sequence: TGTGCCAGCACTTTAGGGTATGAGCAGTTCTTC.

This clonotype counts as medium-sized. This chain connects TRBV14 to TRBJ1-6; D gene ambiguous. CDR3 size: 13 residues. Deletions cut 1 base from V and 9 bases from J, with 7 bases between. Germline V gives CDR1 SGHDN, CDR2 FVKESK. CDR3 residues: CASSQVSSSPLHF. The CDR3 coding sequence is TGTGCCAGCAGCCAAGTTTCAAGTTCACCCCTCCACTTT.

The chain uses TRBV6-1 and TRBJ2-5, with D uncertain. CDR1 is MNHNS and CDR2 is SASEGT in the germline V gene. The V and J ends lost 4 bases and 11 bases respectively, with 14 bases between them. The CDR3 has 12 amino acids. Here the CDR3 reads CASSATAASQYF. The CDR3 DNA is TGTGCCAGCAGTGCGACGGCCGCGAGTCAGTACTTC.

Points on this clonotype: Since a much larger clone is just one base distant, this may be a read error. V and J are TRBV12-3 or TRBV12-4 and TRBJ1-2; no clear D gene. V was cut by 5 bases and J by 6 bases, with 13 bases left in between. This CDR3 contains 13 residues. CDR3 sequence (DNA): TGTGCCAGCAGTATACAGACGGTCCATGGCTACACCTTC. It codes for CASSIQTVHGYTF.

This clonotype was recorded many times. The V gene is TRBV6-6, the J gene TRBJ2-5, with 8 nucleotides matching TRBD2. This CDR3 spans 15 amino acids. Germline V CDR1 and CDR2: MNHNY, SVGAGI (reference sequence). The V segment lost 8 bases and the J segment 5 bases; nucleotides outside the gene matches: 13. The CDR3 DNA sequence: TGTGCCAGCCTCCTGGGCGGGGGGAGGTCCGAGACCCAGTACTTC. Its translation is CASLLGGGRSETQYF.

The chain recombines TRBV7-2 with TRBJ1-2; 8 bases agree with TRBD1. Germline-derived CDR1 and CDR2 are SGHTA and FQGNSA. The CDR3 spans 24 residues. The V gene end was trimmed by 3 bases and the J gene end by 1 base; junction bases not matched to a gene: 31. The CDR3 here is CASSFGIRGLELWGQRGVNYGYTF. CDR3 nucleotides: TGTGCCAGCAGCTTCGGAATCAGGGGGCTAGAGCTCTGGGGCCAACGTGGGGTTAACTATGGCTACACCTTC.

This clonotype has ten or more counts. The chain combines TRBV19 with TRBJ1-1; possible D gene TRBD1, 5 bases. The CDR3 spans 15 residues. Germline CDR1 and CDR2: LNHDA and SQIVND (reference sequence). V lost 4 bases and J lost 1, with 13 bases in between. The chain's CDR3 is CASSTGRHPNTEAFF. CDR3 DNA sequence: TGTGCCAGTAGTACGGGACGGCACCCGAACACTGAAGCTTTCTTT. Full variable domain (remainder filled in from reference TRBV19 and TRBJ1-1): DGGITQSPKYLFRKEGQNVTLSCEQNLNHDAMYWYRQDPGQGLRLIYYSQIVNDFQKGDIAEGYSVSREKKESFPLTVTSAQKNPTAFYLCASSTGRHPNTEAFFGQGTRLTVV.

V usage is TRBV2 and J usage is TRBJ2-7, with D possibly matching TRBD2 (7 bases). The CDR3 is made up of 13 amino acids. Trimming left V 6 bases short and J 4 bases short, with 13 bases between. The germline gives CDR1 SNHLY, CDR2 FYNNEI. CDR3 DNA sequence: TGTGCCAGCAGCGGGGGGACAAGATACGAGCAGTACTTC. It is translated as CASSGGTRYEQYF.

This clonotype was seen repeatedly, ten times or more. CDR3: CASSPGSGANVLTF. The CDR3 DNA is TGTGCCAGCAGCCCCGGCTCTGGGGCCAACGTCCTGACTTTC. This sequence joins TRBV11-3 and TRBJ2-6; D is unclear. Trimming pared 5 bases from V and 0 bases from J, leaving 5 bases between. Germline CDR1 is SGHNT and CDR2 is YENEEA. The CDR3 contains 14 residues.

This clonotype is judged large. CDR3 in DNA: TGTGCCAGCAGCTCCTACCCCTCGGACAGGGGGCAGGGGACCCAGTACTTC. This gives the protein CASSSYPSDRGQGTQYF. This chain links TRBV7-9 with TRBJ2-5; 11 bases are shared with TRBD1. This CDR3 has 17 amino acids. Germline-derived CDR1 and CDR2 are SEHNR and FQNEAQ (reference sequence). Trimming at V came to 4 bases and at J to 7 bases, leaving 14 bases not matched to a gene.

The chain carries TRBV3-1 and TRBJ2-3, with TRBD1 identical over 7 bases. Germline lookup yields CDR1 LGHDT and CDR2 YNNKEL (reference sequence). This CDR3 region has 16 residues. V trimming: 6 bases; J trimming: 1 base; junction bases outside the gene matches: 10. CDR3 nucleotide sequence: TGTGCCAGCAGTCCTACGTTGGACAGGCGCACAGATACGCAGTATTTT. Its protein product is CASSPTLDRRTDTQYF.

There are a few counts of this clonotype. The chain couples TRBV19 to TRBJ2-7; perhaps TRBD2 as D (6 bases). The CDR3 has 14 amino acids. The germline V gene has CDR1 LNHDA and CDR2 SQIVND (reference sequence). Trimming stripped 5 bases from V and 2 bases from J, with 13 bases between. The CDR3 DNA sequence: TGTGCCAGTAGTTCTGGGGAGGTAACCTACGAGCAGTACTTC. This codes for CASSSGEVTYEQYF.

This clonotype came up many times. V usage is TRBV4-2 and J usage is TRBJ2-5; 15 nucleotides agree with TRBD2. Trimming removed 0 bases from V and 3 bases from J; junction bases left unmatched: 5. The CDR3 runs 18 residues. Germline loops: CDR1 LGHNA, CDR2 YNFKEQ. The CDR3 sequence is CASSQDPGLAGGKETQYF. In DNA form, the CDR3 reads TGTGCCAGCAGCCAAGACCCCGGACTAGCGGGAGGGAAAGAGACCCAGTACTTC.

This clonotype was seen at least ten times. This chain joins TRBV12-3 or TRBV12-4 and TRBJ2-3; maybe TRBD2 (7 bases). V gave up 1 base and J gave up 0 bases, with 17 bases separating them. This CDR3 has 18 residues. CDR3 sequence reads: CASSLEVLGGASTDTQYF. DNA for the CDR3: TGTGCCAGCAGTTTAGAGGTGCTAGGGGGGGCCAGCACAGATACGCAGTATTTT.

The chain is built from TRBV25-1 and TRBJ2-7; 10 nucleotides align to TRBD1. The trim removed 4 bases at V and 2 bases at J, leaving 2 bases unmatched. This CDR3 is 14 amino acids long. Germline V CDR1 and CDR2: MGHDK, SYGVNS. This chain's CDR3 is CASSAGTGAYEQYF. In nucleotides, the CDR3 is TGTGCCAGCAGTGCCGGGACAGGGGCCTACGAGCAGTACTTC.

The table lists this clonotype with many counts. V and J are TRBV11-2 and TRBJ2-5; maybe TRBD1 (6 bases). This CDR3 comprises 14 residues. Germline CDR1 and CDR2: SGHAT and FQNNGV. Trimming removed 0 bases at V and 5 bases at J, with 10 bases between. CDR3 DNA sequence: TGTGCCAGCAGCTTAGACAAGGGGGTTGAGACCCAGTACTTC. Protein sequence: CASSLDKGVETQYF.

The genes are TRBV9 and TRBJ2-1; 9 bases are shared with TRBD2. CDR1 SGDLS and CDR2 YYNGEE come from the germline V gene. J was trimmed by 7 bases and V by 2 bases; bases with no gene match: 13. This CDR3 has 17 amino acids. The CDR3 reads CASSVGGLAQRGNEQFF. The CDR3 DNA follows: TGTGCCAGCAGCGTGGGGGGACTAGCTCAGCGGGGGAATGAGCAGTTCTTC.

The V and J genes are TRBV20-1 and TRBJ2-3, with TRBD2 as a possible D gene (6 bases). V gave up 5 bases and J gave up 2 bases, with 11 bases separating them. CDR1 DFQATT and CDR2 SNEGSKA come from the germline V gene (reference sequence). The CDR3 runs to 13 residues. CDR3 DNA sequence: TGCAGTGCTGCGGGGATGCCCACAGATACGCAGTATTTT. This gives the protein CSAAGMPTDTQYF.

This chain links TRBV24-1 with TRBJ1-2; TRBD1 aligns across 10 bases. Unmatched junction bases numbered 1, after V lost 9 bases and J lost 7 bases. CDR3 size: 11 residues. Germline CDR1 and CDR2: KGHDR and SFDVKD. The CDR3 loop is CATGDRGGYTF. The CDR3 DNA follows: TGTGCCACCGGGGACAGGGGTGGCTACACCTTC.

The V gene is TRBV10-3, the J gene TRBJ1-2; 10 nucleotides line up with TRBD1. V shed 4 bases, J shed 8 bases, and the junction held 4 bases outside the gene matches. Germline V gene sequence: CDR1 ENHRY, CDR2 SYGVKD. The CDR3 runs to 13 residues. The CDR3 loop reads CAISAGQGGGYTF. The CDR3 DNA sequence: TGTGCCATCAGTGCAGGACAGGGGGGCGGCTACACCTTC.